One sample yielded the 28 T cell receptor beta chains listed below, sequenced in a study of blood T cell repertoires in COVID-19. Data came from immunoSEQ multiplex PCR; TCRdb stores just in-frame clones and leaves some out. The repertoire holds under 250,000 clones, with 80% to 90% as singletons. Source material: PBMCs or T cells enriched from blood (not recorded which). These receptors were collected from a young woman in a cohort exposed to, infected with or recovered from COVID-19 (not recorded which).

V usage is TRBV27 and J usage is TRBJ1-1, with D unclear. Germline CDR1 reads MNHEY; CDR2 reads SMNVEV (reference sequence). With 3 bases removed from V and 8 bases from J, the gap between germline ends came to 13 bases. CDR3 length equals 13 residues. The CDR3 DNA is TGTGCCAGCAGTTTGGTCGCGGCAGCGGAAGCTTTCTTT. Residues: CASSLVAAAEAFF.

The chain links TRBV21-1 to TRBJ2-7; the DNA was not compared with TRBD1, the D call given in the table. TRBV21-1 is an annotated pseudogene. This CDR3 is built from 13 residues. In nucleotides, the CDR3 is TGTGCCAGCTCCCAGGACAGGTCCTACGAGCAGTACTTC. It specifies CASSQDRSYEQYF.

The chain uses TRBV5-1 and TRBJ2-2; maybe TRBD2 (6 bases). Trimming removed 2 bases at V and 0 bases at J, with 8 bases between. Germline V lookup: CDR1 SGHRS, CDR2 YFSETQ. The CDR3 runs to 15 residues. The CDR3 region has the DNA TGCGCCAGCAGCTTTCTAGCGACGAACACCGGGGAGCTGTTTTTT. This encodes CASSFLATNTGELFF.

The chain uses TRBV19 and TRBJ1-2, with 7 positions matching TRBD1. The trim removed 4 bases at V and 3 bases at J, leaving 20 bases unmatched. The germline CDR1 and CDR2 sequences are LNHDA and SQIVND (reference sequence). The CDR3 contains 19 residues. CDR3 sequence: CASSTRQGSGPIRDYGYTF. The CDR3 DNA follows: TGTGCCAGTAGTACCCGACAGGGAAGCGGTCCTATTCGGGACTATGGCTACACCTTC.

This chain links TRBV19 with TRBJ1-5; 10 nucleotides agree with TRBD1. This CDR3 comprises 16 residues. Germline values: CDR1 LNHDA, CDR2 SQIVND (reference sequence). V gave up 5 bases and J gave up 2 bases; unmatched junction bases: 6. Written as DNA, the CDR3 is TGTGCCAGTAGTTTGGCCGGGACAGGGGGCAATCAGCCCCAGCATTTT. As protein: CASSLAGTGGNQPQHF.

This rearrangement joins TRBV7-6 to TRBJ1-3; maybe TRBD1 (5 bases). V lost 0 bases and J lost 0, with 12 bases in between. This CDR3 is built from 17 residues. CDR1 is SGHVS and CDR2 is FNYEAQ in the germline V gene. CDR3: CASSLAGHPISGNTIYF. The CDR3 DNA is TGTGCCAGCAGCTTAGCAGGACACCCGATCTCTGGAAACACCATATATTTT.

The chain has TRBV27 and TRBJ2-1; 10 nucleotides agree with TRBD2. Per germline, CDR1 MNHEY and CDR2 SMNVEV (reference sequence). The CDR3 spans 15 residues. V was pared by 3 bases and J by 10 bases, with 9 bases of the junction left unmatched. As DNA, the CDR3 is TGTGCCAGCAGTTTTCTAGCGGGAGAAGCGTGGGAGCAGTTCTTC. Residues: CASSFLAGEAWEQFF.

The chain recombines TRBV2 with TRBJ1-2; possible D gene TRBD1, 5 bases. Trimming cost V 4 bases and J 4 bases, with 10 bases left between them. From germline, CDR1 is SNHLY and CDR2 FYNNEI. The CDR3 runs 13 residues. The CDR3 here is CASSAGTAYGYTF. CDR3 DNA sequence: TGTGCCAGCAGTGCCGGGACTGCCTATGGCTACACCTTC.

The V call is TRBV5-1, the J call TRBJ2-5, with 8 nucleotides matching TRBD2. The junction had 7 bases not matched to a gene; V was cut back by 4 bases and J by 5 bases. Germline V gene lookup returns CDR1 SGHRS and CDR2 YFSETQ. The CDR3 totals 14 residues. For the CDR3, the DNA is TGCGCCAGCAGCCCTCGGGGGGGCGTTGAGACCCAGTACTTC. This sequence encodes CASSPRGGVETQYF.

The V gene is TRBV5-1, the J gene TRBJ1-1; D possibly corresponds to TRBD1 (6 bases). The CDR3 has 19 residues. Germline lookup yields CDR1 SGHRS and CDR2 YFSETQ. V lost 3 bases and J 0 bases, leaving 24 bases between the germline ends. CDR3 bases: TGCGCCAGCAGCTCGACAGGAAAAAGGTCCCTTTTTATGAACACTGAAGCTTTCTTT. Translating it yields CASSSTGKRSLFMNTEAFF.

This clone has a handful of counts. The chain's CDR3 is CASSVGLADNEQFF. In nucleotides, the CDR3 is TGTGCCAGCAGCGTTGGACTAGCAGACAATGAGCAGTTCTTC. The V call is TRBV9, the J call TRBJ2-1; TRBD2 matches 8 bases. Germline CDR1 SGDLS, CDR2 YYNGEE. The CDR3 is 14 amino acids. Trimming at V came to 2 bases and at J to 5 bases, leaving 3 bases not matched to a gene.

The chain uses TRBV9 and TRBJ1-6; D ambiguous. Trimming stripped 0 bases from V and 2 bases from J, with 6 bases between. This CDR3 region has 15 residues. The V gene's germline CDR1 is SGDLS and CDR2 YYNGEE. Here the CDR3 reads CASSVDYTYNSPLHF. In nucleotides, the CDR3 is TGTGCCAGCAGCGTAGATTACACCTATAATTCACCCCTCCACTTT.

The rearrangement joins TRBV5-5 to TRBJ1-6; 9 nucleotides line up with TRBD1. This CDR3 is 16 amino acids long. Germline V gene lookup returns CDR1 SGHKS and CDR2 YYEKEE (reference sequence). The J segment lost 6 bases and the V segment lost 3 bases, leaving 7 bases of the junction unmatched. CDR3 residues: CASSSKTGGSNSPLHF. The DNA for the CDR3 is TGTGCCAGCAGCTCAAAGACAGGGGGTAGTAATTCACCCCTCCACTTT. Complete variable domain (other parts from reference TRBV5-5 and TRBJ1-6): DAGVTQSPTHLIKTRGQQVTLRCSPISGHKSVSWYQQVLGQGPQFIFQYYEKEERGRGNFPDRFSARQFPNYSSELNVNALLLGDSALYLCASSSKTGGSNSPLHFGNGTRLTVT.

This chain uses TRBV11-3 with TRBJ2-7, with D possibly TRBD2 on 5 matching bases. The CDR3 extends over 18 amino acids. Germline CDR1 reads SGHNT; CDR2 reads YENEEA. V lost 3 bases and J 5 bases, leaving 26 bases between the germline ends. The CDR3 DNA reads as TGTGCCAGCAGCTTGCCCGCGGGTAGGGAAAGCCATCCCGACGAGCAGTACTTC. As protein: CASSLPAGRESHPDEQYF. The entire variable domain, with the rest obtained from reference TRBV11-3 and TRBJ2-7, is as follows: EAGVVQSPRYKIIEKKQPVAFWCNPISGHNTLYWYLQNLGQGPELLIRYENEEAVDDSQLPKDRFSAERLKGVDSTLKIQPAELGDSAVYLCASSLPAGRESHPDEQYFGPGTRLTVT.

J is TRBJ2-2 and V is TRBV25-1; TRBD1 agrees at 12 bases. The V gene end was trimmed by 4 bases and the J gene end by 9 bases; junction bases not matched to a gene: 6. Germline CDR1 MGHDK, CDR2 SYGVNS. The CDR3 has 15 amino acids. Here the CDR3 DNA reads TGTGCCAGCAGTGGGGGACAGGGGGCGGACCGGGAGCTGTTTTTT. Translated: CASSGGQGADRELFF.

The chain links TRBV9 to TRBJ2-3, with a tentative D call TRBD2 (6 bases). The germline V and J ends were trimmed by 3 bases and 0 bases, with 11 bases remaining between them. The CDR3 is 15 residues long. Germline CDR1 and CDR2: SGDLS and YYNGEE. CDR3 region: CASSAGGSSTDTQYF. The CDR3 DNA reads TGTGCCAGCAGCGCTGGGGGGTCCAGCACAGATACGCAGTATTTT.

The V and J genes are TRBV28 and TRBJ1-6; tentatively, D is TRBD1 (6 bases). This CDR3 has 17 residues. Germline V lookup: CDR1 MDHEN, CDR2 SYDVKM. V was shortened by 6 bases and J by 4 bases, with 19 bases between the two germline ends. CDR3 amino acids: CASRPEQGLAYNSPLHF. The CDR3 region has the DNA TGTGCCAGCAGGCCCGAACAGGGATTAGCTTATAATTCACCCCTCCACTTT.

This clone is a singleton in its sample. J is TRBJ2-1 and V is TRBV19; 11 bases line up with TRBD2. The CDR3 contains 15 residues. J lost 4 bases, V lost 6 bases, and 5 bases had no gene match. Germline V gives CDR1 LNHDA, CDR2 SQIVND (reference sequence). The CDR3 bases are TGTGCCAGTAGCGGGGGACTAGCGGCTTACAATGAGCAGTTCTTC. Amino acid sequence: CASSGGLAAYNEQFF.

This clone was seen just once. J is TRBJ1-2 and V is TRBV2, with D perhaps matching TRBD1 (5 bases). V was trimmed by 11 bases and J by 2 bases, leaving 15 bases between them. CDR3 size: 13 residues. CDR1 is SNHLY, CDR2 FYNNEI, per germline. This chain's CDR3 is CASLGGTNYGYTF. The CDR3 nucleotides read TGTGCCTCCCTCGGGGGTACCAACTATGGCTACACCTTC.

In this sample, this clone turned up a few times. Written as DNA, the CDR3 is TGTGCCAGCAGTTTAACGCCGGGCACAGGGGGCCTCGAGCAGTACTTC. Residues: CASSLTPGTGGLEQYF. The rearrangement links TRBV27 to TRBJ2-7; 9 nucleotides line up with TRBD1. The CDR3 contains 16 residues. CDR1 is MNHEY, CDR2 SMNVEV, per germline (reference sequence). Germline trimming cut 2 bases from V and 6 bases from J; bases unmatched to any gene: 11.

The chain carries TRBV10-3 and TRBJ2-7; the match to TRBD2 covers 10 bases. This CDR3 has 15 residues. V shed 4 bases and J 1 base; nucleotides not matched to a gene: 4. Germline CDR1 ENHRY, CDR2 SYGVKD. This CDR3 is CAISGGTSVSYEQYF. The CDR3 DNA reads TGTGCCATCAGTGGGGGGACTAGCGTTTCCTACGAGCAGTACTTC.

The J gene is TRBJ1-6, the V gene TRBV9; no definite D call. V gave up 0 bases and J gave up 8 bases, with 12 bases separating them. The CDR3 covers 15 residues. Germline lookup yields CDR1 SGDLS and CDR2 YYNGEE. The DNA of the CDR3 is TGTGCCAGCAGCGTAGGTCGGGGTGGGGATTCACCCCTCCACTTT. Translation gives CASSVGRGGDSPLHF.

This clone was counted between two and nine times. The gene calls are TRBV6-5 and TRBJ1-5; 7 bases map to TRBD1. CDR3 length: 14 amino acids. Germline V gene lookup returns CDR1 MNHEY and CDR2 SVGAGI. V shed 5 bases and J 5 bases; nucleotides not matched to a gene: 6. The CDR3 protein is CASSQTGLDQPQHF. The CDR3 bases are TGTGCCAGCAGTCAGACAGGGCTGGATCAGCCCCAGCATTTT.

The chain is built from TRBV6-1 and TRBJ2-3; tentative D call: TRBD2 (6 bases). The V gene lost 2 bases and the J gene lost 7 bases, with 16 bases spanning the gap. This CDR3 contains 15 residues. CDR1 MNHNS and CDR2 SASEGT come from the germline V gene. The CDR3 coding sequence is TGTGCCAGCAGTGAACCGGGACTTTCGCCTTATACGCAGTATTTT. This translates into CASSEPGLSPYTQYF.

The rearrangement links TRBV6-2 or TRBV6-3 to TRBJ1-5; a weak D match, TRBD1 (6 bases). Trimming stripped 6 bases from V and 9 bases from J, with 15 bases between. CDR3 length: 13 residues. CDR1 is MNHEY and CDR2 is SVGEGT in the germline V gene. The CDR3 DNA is TGTGCCAGCAGCCCACAGGGCCCGCTGCCCCAGCATTTT. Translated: CASSPQGPLPQHF.

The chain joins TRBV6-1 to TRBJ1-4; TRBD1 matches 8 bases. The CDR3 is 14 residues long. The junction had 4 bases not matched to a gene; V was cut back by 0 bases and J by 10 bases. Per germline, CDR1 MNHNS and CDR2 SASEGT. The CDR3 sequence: CASSEAGQGAKLFF. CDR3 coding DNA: TGTGCCAGCAGTGAAGCCGGACAGGGAGCAAAACTGTTTTTT.

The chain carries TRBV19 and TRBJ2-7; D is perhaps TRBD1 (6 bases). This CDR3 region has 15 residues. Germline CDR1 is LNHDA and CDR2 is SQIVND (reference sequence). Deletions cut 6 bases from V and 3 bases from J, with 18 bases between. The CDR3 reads CASRKGQEIFYEQYF. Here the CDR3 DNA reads TGTGCCAGTAGAAAGGGACAAGAAATATTCTACGAGCAGTACTTC.

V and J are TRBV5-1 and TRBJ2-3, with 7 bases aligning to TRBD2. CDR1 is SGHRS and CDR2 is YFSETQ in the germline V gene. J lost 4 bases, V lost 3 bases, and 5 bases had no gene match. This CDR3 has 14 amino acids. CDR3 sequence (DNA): TGCGCCAGCAGCTGGTCGGGAGGATCAGATACGCAGTATTTT. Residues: CASSWSGGSDTQYF.